This T cell receptor (beta chain) derives from a study of beta chain features in type 1 diabetes. Study details: Patients did not differ from healthy donors in age, gender or cell yield.

This CDR3 is 12 amino acids long. The ends lost 10 bases at V and 5 bases at J; junction bases unmatched: 5. From germline, CDR1 is ENHRY and CDR2 SYGVKD. Of the isolated RNA, all was reverse transcribed, and so the sequenced material was expressed TCRB transcripts. Measured with immunoSEQ multiplex PCR; TCRdb has only the in-frame clones, and not every one. The sample lists around 40,000 clones, about half seen once, with approximately 2.1% in the top ten. Findings of the study overall: Here, the possible influence of HLA type (on TCRB rearrangement) remained unresolved. Insertions at VDJ junctions were less frequent in type 1 diabetes patients. These patients also deleted more nucleotides at the same junctions.

As for this clone: Its specificity is unknown.

Sequencing used Tregs from blood. V gene TRBV10-3 combines with J gene TRBJ2-4; 7 bases are a match to TRBD1. The source is a woman aged 18-29 years in good health. This CDR3 reads CASSDRENIQYF. In DNA, the CDR3 is TGTGCCAGCAGCGACAGGGAAAACATTCAGTACTTC.